This TCR beta chain derives from a study of tumor-infiltrating lymphocytes in primary liver carcinoma. Total RNA (roughly 0.45 ug) served as template for TCR beta cDNA synthesis primed by a constant-region primer. Amplification in three nested multiplex PCR rounds with slightly modified ARM-PCR gave rise to TCR beta libraries. The first two PCR rounds used TRBV1-TRBV30 primers with a Cbeta primer, approximately 9 cycles each. Each CDR3 protein gets one entry after TCRdb re-called the multiplex PCR reads with MiXCR. Of almost 200,000 distinct CDR3 sequences in the sample, approximately 64% are singletons; the top ten hold roughly 6.4%. This clonotype has just one count. As yet, its antigen is unknown. At one end the junction does not follow the germline gene, possibly because of a read error. Study conclusions and caveats: Tumor samples exhibited a significantly greater top-250-clone fraction than blood samples (p = 0.039). Pairs of tumor regions overlapped more than tumor-adjacent and tumor-blood pairs did.

Germline-derived CDR1 and CDR2 are MNHEY and SVGAGI. The CDR3 sequence is 13 residues long. Researchers drew blood RNA from unsorted whole blood and extracted germline DNA as well. Sampling before surgery obtained 3.5 to 5 milliliters of peripheral blood. Sequencing used peripheral blood. The V call is TRBV6-5, the J call TRBJ2-5; D possibly uses TRBD1 or TRBD2 (5 bases each). The source is a woman aged 55-75 years with primary liver carcinoma and hepatitis B virus infection. Here the CDR3 DNA reads TGTACCATCGGCACCGCGGTGGGGGAGATCCAGTACTTC. Translating gives CTIGTAVGEIQYF.